This T cell receptor beta chain was recovered during a study of cytomegalovirus exposure and HLA in healthy donors. V shed 6 bases, J shed 7 bases, and the junction held 12 bases outside the gene matches. Germline lookup yields CDR1 MNHEY and CDR2 SMNVEV (reference sequence). The CDR3 spans 15 residues. PCR used 60 Vbeta primers and 13 Jbeta primers. Using immunoSEQ multiplex PCR, the repertoire was profiled, and TCRdb retains in-frame clones only, with some absent. The data contain more than 150,000 clones, about four fifths of them singletons. Sequencing was done on a sample of PBMCs. V gene TRBV27 combines with J gene TRBJ1-2; 9 nucleotides align to TRBD1. The clonotype comes from a girl aged 5 to 17 in good health and CMV-seropositive. CDR3 nucleotides: TGTGCCAGCAGCCAGACCGGGACAGGGCTTGCTGGCTACACCTTC. Its translation: CASSQTGTGLAGYTF.